Listed below are T cell receptor beta chains from one sample, sequenced in a study of PD-L1 blockade in urothelial cancer. Only in-frame clones appear in the TCRdb table, and some are missing; sequencing was by immunoSEQ multiplex PCR. The sample comprises around 86,000 clones, 70% to 90% of which are singletons, and about 6.2% rests with the top ten. The source material was PBMCs, sampled around atezolizumab (anti-PD-L1) treatment. These receptors came from a man in his forties with urothelial cancer. Both conserved end residues are part of each CDR3. A D gene is named only where the DNA matches it firmly. Where a row states a size, it is once, few, many or the class of an expanded clone; other rows omit it.

TGTGCCAGCTCAGACACCCCAGGAAACACCATATATTTT | CASSDTPGNTIYF | - | TRBV6-1 | - | TRBJ1-3
TGCGCCAGCAGCATCCAACAGGGGGCAGTTGGAAACACCATATATTTT | CASSIQQGAVGNTIYF | - | TRBV5-1 | TRBD1 | TRBJ1-3
TGTGCCAGCAGCACGAACAGGGGAAGTCTACGCGAGCAGTACTTC | CASSTNRGSLREQYF | - | TRBV7-8 | TRBD1 | TRBJ2-7
TGTGCCAGCTCCCCCGGCCGGGGGACCCAGTACTTC | CASSPGRGTQYF | - | TRBV14 | - | TRBJ2-5
TGTGCCAGCAGCTCCCGCCTCTCGCGGGAGTATGAGCAGTTCTTC | CASSSRLSREYEQFF | - | TRBV7-9 | TRBD2 | TRBJ2-1
TGTGCCAGCAGTTCGCGGTTACAAGAGACCCAGTACTTC | CASSSRLQETQYF | - | TRBV27 | - | TRBJ2-5
TGTGCCAGCAGTGCGCGGGAGACCATCTACAATGAGCAGTTCTTC | CASSARETIYNEQFF | - | TRBV2 | TRBD2 | TRBJ2-1
TGTGCCAGCAGCTTCAAAAGGGGCCACGAGCAGTACTTC | CASSFKRGHEQYF | - | TRBV7-4 | - | TRBJ2-7
TGTGCCAGCAAAACGGGACAGGGCCCGAACACTGAAGCTTTCTTT | CASKTGQGPNTEAFF | - | TRBV2 | TRBD1 | TRBJ1-1
TGTGCCAGCAGCTTAACTAGCGGATACGAGCAGTACTTC | CASSLTSGYEQYF | - | TRBV5-6 | TRBD2 | TRBJ2-7
TGTGCCAGCAGTTACTCGAGAGACAGTCAAGAGACCCAGTACTTC | CASSYSRDSQETQYF | - | TRBV6-5 | - | TRBJ2-5
TGTGCCAGCAGAGAAGGACTTAGCAATCAGCCCCAGCATTTT | CASREGLSNQPQHF | - | TRBV6-5 | - | TRBJ1-5
TGTGCCAGCAGCTCGGGACTAGCGGGAATAACGTCAGAGACCCAGTACTTC | CASSSGLAGITSETQYF | - | TRBV7-2 | TRBD2 | TRBJ2-5
TGTGCCAGCAGTTTGTCTAGCGCGAACACCGGGGAGCTGTTTTTT | CASSLSSANTGELFF | - | TRBV28 | - | TRBJ2-2
TGTGCCAGCAGCTTAGTGGGCAGGGTCTTTGACGAGCAGTTCTTC | CASSLVGRVFDEQFF | few | TRBV7-8 | - | TRBJ2-1
TGTGCCAGCTCACCGGATGGACAGGGTATGATTGGACAGCCCCAGCATTTT | CASSPDGQGMIGQPQHF | - | TRBV18 | TRBD1 | TRBJ1-5